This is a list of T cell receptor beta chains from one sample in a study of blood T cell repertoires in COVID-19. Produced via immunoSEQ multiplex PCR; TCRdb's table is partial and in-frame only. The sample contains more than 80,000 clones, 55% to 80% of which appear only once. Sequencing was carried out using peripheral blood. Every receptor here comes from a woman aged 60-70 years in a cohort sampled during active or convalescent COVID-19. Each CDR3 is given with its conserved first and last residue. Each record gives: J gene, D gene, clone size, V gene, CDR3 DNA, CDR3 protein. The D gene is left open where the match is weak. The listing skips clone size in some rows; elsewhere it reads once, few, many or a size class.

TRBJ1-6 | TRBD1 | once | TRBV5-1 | TGCGCCAGCAGCGGGGGGACAGGGACAGGTTCACCCCTCCACTTT | CASSGGTGTGSPLHF
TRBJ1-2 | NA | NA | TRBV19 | TGTGCCAGTAGCCTCTCCGGGACTTTCTATGGCTACACCTTC | CASSLSGTFYGYTF
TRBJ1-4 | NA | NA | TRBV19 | TGTGCCAGTAGTTTACGCGGGGAACACGGATCCGAAAAACTGTTTTTT | CASSLRGEHGSEKLFF
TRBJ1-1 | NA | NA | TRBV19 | TGTGCCAGTAGTACCTATATGTTGAACACTGAAGCTTTCTTT | CASSTYMLNTEAFF
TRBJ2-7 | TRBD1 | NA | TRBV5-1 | TGCGCCAGCAGCTTGGACCCAGGGGGCGACGAGCAGTACTTC | CASSLDPGGDEQYF
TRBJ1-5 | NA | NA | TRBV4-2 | TGTGCCAGCAGCCAAGATCGACTTAGCAATCAGCCCCAGCATTTT | CASSQDRLSNQPQHF
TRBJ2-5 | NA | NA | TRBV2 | TGTGCCAGCAGTGGAGTGGCGGGGGCCCTGAGGTCCCAGTACTTC | CASSGVAGALRSQYF
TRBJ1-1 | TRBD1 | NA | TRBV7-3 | TGTGCCAGCAGCCTGACAGGGGACACTGAAGCTTTCTTT | CASSLTGDTEAFF
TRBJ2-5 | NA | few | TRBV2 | TGTGCCAGCAGTCGACAGGTAGAGACCCAGTACTTC | CASSRQVETQYF
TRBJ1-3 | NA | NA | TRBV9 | TGTGCCAGCAGCCCCCAAGGAGTCTCTGGAAACACCATATATTTT | CASSPQGVSGNTIYF
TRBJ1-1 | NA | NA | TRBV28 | TGTGCCAGCAGCCCAGCGAGGGAGGCTTTCTTT | CASSPAREAFF
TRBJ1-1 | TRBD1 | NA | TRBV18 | TGTGCCAGCTCACCCTATGGACAGGTCATCAACACTGAAGCTTTCTTT | CASSPYGQVINTEAFF
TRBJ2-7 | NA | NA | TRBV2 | TGTGCCAGCAGTGTGAGCAGGGATGGTAGGTTCGAGCAGTACTTC | CASSVSRDGRFEQYF
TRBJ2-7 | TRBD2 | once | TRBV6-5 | TGTGCCAGCAGTTACTCGGTCCCTAGCGGGGACTACGAGCAGTACTTC | CASSYSVPSGDYEQYF
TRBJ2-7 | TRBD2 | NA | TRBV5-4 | TGTGCCAGCGGGACCGCGGGGGGGCCCGAGCAGTACTTC | CASGTAGGPEQYF
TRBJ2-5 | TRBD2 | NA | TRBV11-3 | TGTGCCAGCAGCCCAGGCGGGGGGCAAGAGACCCAGTACTTC | CASSPGGGQETQYF
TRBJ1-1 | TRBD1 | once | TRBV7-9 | TGTGCCAGCACCCCTAACTGGGGACAGGGGTACACTGAAGCTTTCTTT | CASTPNWGQGYTEAFF
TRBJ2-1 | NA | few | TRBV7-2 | TGTGCCAGCAGCTCTTCGAGAAGAAACGATGAGCAGTTCTTC | CASSSSRRNDEQFF
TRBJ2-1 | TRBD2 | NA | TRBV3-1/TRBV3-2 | TGTGCCAGCAGCCAAAGCTCTAGCGGAAGCTCCTACAATGAGCAGTTCTTC | CASSQSSSGSSYNEQFF
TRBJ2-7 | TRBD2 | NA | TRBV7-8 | TGTGCCAGCAGCCCCAGCCCCTCGGGGGGCTACGAGCAGTACTTC | CASSPSPSGGYEQYF
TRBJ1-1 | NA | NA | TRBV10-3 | TGTGCCATCAGGATGGAGTTTTTGAACACTGAAGCTTTCTTT | CAIRMEFLNTEAFF
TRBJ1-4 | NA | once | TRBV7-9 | TGTGCCAGCAGCTTATCGGGGTGGGAAACTAATGAAAAACTGTTTTTT | CASSLSGWETNEKLFF
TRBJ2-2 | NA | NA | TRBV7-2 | TGTGCCAGCAGCTTAGGGACAGCTTTTACCAACACCGGGGAGCTGTTTTTT | CASSLGTAFTNTGELFF
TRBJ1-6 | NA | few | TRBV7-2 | TGTGCCAGCAGCCTGACAGGAAGCTCCTATAATTCACCCCTCCACTTT | CASSLTGSSYNSPLHF
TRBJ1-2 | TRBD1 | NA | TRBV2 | TGTGCCAGCAGCGCTCGGACAGGGGGCGAATATGGCTACACCTTC | CASSARTGGEYGYTF
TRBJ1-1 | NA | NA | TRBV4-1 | TGCGCCAGCAGCCATGCAAGGTCGGGGGACACTGAAGCTTTCTTT | CASSHARSGDTEAFF
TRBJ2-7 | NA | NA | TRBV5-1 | TGCGCCAGCAGCCCTGGTGGGGGCGTGCAGTACTTC | CASSPGGGVQYF
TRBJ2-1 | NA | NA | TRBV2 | TGTGCCAGCAGTGCCAGGCGGGCGAATTACAATGAGCAGTTCTTC | CASSARRANYNEQFF
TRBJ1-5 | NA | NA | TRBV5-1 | TGCGCCAGCAGCTTGGTGGGGGGAGGTCAGCCCCAGCATTTT | CASSLVGGGQPQHF
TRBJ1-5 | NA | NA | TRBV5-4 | TGTGCCAGCAGCCGCAGGGAGCCGGGGGGCAATCAGCCCCAGCATTTT | CASSRREPGGNQPQHF
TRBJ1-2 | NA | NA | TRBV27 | TGTGCCAGCAGTTTACAAGCCGAAGTCTATGGCTACACCTTC | CASSLQAEVYGYTF
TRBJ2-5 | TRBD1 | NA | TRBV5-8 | TGTGCCAGCAGCCTCCAAGGACAGGGACAAGAGACCCAGTACTTC | CASSLQGQGQETQYF
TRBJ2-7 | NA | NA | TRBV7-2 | TGTGCCAGCAGCTTAGTGGAGTCCTACGAGCAGTACTTC | CASSLVESYEQYF
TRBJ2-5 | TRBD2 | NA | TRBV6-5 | TGTGCCAGCCGACTAGCGGGGAGTCAGGGGACCCAGTACTTC | CASRLAGSQGTQYF
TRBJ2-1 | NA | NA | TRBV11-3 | TGTGCCAGCAGCCGGGGACATCCTAACGGGGAGCAGTTCTTC | CASSRGHPNGEQFF
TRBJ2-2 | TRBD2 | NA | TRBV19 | TGTGCCAGTAGTCCGACGAGCGGGGGGCAGGGCACCGGGGAGCTGTTTTTT | CASSPTSGGQGTGELFF
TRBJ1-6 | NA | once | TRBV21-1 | TGTGCCAGCAGCAAAGGTAGGCGGGGTAATTCACCCCTCCACTTT | CASSKGRRGNSPLHF